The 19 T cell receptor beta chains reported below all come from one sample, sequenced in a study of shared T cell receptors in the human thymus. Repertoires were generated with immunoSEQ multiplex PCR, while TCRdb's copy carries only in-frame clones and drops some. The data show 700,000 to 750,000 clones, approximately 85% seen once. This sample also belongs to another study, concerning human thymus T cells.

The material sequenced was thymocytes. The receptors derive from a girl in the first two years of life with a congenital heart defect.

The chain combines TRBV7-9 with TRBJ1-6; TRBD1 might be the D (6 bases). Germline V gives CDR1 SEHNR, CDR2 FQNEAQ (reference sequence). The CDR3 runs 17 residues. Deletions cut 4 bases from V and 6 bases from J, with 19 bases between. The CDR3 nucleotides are TGTGCCAGCAGCTGGGGCCTTAAACAGGGCTGTAATTCACCCCTCCACTTT. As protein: CASSWGLKQGCNSPLHF.

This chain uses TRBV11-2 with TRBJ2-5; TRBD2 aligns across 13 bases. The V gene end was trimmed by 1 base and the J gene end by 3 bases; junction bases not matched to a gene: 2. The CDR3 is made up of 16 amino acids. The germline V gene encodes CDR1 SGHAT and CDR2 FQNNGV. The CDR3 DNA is TGTGCCAGCAGCTTAGTTGGGACTAGCGGGGAAGAGACCCAGTACTTC. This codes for CASSLVGTSGEETQYF.

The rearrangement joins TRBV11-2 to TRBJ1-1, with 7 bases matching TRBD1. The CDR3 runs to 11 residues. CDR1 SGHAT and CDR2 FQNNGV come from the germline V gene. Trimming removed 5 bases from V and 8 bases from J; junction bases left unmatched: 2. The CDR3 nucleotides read TGTGCCAGCAGCCGGGACAGAGAAGCTTTCTTT. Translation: CASSRDREAFF.

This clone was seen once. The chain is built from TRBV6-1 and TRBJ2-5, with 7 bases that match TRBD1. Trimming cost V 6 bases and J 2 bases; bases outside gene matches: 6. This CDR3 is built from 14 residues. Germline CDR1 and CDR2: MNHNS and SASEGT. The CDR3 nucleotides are TGTGCCAGCAGGCGGATGGACAGGCAAGAGACCCAGTACTTC. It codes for CASRRMDRQETQYF.

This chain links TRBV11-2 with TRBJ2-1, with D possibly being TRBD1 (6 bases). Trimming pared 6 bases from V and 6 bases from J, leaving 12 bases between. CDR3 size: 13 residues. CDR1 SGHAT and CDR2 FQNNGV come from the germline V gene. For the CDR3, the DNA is TGTGCCAGCAGTCGGACAGCGATCAATGAGCAGTTCTTC. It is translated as CASSRTAINEQFF.

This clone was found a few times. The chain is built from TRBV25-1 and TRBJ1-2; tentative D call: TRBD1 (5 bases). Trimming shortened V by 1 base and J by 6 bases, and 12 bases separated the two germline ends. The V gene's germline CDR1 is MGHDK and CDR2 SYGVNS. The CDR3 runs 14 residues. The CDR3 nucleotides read TGTGCCAGCAGTGAATCCCAGGGTGAGGATGGCTACACCTTC. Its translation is CASSESQGEDGYTF.

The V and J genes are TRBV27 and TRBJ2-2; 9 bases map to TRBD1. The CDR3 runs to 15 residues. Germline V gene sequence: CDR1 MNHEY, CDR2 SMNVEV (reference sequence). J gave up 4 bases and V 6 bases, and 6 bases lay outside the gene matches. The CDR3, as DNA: TGTGCCAGCAGACCGGACAGGGGAATCACCGGGGAGCTGTTTTTT. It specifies CASRPDRGITGELFF.

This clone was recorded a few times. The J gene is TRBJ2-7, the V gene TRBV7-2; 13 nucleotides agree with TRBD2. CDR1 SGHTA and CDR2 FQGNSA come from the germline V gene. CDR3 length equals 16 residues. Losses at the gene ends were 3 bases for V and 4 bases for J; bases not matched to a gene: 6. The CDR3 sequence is CASSFGLAGDYYEQYF. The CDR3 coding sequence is TGTGCCAGCAGCTTCGGACTAGCGGGGGATTATTACGAGCAGTACTTC.

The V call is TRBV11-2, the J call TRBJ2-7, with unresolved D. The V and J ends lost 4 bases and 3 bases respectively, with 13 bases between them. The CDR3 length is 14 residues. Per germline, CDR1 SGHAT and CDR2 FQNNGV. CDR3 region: CASSSGGRLYEQYF. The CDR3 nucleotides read TGTGCCAGCAGCTCCGGCGGCAGACTCTACGAGCAGTACTTC.

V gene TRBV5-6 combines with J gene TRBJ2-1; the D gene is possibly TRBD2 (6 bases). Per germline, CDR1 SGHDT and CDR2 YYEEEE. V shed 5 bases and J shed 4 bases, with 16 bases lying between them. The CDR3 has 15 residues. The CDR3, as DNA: TGTGCCAGCAGAATACGGCCGGGAGAATACAATGAGCAGTTCTTC. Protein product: CASRIRPGEYNEQFF.

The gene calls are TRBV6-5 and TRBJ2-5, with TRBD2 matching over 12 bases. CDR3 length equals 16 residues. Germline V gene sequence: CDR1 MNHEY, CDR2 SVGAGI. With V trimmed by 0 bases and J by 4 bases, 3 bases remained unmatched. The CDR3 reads CASSYSLAGGLETQYF. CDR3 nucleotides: TGTGCCAGCAGTTACTCCCTAGCGGGGGGGCTAGAGACCCAGTACTTC.

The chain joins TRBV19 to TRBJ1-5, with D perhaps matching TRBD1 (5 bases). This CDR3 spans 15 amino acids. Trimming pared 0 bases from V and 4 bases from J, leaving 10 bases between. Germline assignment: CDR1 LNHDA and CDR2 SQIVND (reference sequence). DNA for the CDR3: TGTGCCAGTAGTATAGACAGGGTGCCGAATCAGCCCCAGCATTTT. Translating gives CASSIDRVPNQPQHF.

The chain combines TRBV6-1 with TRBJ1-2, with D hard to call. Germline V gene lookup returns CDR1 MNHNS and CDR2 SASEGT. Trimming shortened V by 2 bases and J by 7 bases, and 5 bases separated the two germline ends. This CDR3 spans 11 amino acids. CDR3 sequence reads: CASSEKRGYTF. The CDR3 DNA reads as TGTGCCAGCAGTGAAAAGCGTGGCTACACCTTC.

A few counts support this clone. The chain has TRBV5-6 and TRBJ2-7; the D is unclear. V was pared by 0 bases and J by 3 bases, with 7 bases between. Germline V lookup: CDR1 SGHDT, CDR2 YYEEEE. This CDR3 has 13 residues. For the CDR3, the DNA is TGTGCCAGCAGCTTGGGTCTGTTCTACGAGCAGTACTTC. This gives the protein CASSLGLFYEQYF.

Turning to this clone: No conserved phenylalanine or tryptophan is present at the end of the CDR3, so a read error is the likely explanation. The CDR3: CASSTETGGLPEAFC. The CDR3 nucleotides are TGCGCCAGCAGCACAGAGACAGGAGGTCTCCCTGAAGCTTTCTGT. The chain is built from TRBV5-1 and TRBJ1-1, with TRBD1 as a possible D gene (6 bases). V gave up 4 bases and J gave up 6 bases, with 19 bases separating them. CDR3 size: 15 residues. CDR1 is SGHRS, CDR2 YFSETQ, per germline.

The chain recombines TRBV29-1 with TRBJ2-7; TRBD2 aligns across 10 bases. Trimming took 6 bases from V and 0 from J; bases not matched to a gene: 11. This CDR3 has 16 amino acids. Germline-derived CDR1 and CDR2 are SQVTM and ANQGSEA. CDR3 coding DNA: TGCAGCGTCCAAACCTGGACTAGCGGACCCTCCTACGAGCAGTACTTC. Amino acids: CSVQTWTSGPSYEQYF.

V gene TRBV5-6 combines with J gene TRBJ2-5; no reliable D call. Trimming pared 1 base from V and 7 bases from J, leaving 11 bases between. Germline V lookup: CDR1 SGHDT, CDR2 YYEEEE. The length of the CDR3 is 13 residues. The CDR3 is CASSLRRIVTQYF. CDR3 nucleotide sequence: TGTGCCAGCAGCTTGAGGCGGATCGTGACCCAGTACTTC.

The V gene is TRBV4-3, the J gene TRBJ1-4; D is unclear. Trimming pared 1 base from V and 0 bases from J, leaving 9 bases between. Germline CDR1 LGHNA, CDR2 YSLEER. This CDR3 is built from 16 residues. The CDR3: CASSQGAVTTNEKLFF. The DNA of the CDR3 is TGCGCCAGCAGCCAAGGCGCGGTTACAACTAATGAAAAACTGTTTTTT.

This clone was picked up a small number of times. CDR3 loop: CASSEPEVPEQYF. The CDR3 coding sequence is TGTGCCAGCAGTGAACCAGAGGTACCCGAGCAGTACTTC. V gene TRBV25-1 combines with J gene TRBJ2-7; D is uncertain. Trimming shortened V by 2 bases and J by 6 bases, and 11 bases separated the two germline ends. CDR3 size: 13 residues. Germline V gene data show CDR1 as MGHDK and CDR2 as SYGVNS.